This TCR beta chain was observed in a study of neurological immune-mediated disorders. The CDR3 has 11 amino acids. Trimming removed 4 bases from V and 5 bases from J, with 8 bases in between. In germline, CDR1 is SQVTM, CDR2 ANQGSEA. This clonotype was counted at least ten times. TCRdb re-derived calls from the 5' RACE reads in MiXCR, one entry per CDR3 protein. The table includes about 38,000 distinct CDR3 sequences, roughly 4.8% detected once. Sequencing was done on a sample of CD4+ T cells from blood. The TCR comes from a man younger than 30 in good health. The chain joins TRBV29-1 to TRBJ1-1; unclear D gene. The CDR3 here is CSVGQRTEAFF. The CDR3 nucleotides are TGCAGCGTTGGGCAGAGAACTGAAGCTTTCTTT.